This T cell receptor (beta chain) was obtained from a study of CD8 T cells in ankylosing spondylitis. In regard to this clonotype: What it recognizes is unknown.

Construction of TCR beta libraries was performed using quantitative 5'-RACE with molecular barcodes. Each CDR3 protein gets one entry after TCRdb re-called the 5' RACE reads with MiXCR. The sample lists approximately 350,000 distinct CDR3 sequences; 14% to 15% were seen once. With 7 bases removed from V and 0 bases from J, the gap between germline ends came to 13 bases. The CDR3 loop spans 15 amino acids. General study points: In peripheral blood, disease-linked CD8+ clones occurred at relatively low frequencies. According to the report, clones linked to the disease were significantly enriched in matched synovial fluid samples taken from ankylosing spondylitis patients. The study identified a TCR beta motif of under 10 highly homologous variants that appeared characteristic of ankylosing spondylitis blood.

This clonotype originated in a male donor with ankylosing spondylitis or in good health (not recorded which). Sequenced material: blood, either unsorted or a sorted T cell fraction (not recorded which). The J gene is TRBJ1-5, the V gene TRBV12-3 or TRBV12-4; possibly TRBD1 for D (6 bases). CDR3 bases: TGTGCCAGCACCAGTCAGGGGATTAGCAATCAGCCCCAGCATTTT. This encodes CASTSQGISNQPQHF.